This TCR beta chain appears in the sequencing data of a study of cytomegalovirus exposure and HLA in healthy donors. Study in general: It was reported in a later analysis that the 120 validation repertoires used the same platform as the approximately 690 first-cohort repertoires.

The CDR3 length is 14 residues. With V trimmed by 5 bases and J by 7 bases, 10 bases remained unmatched. Germline CDR1 and CDR2: MNHNS and SASEGT. The repertoire was sequenced with immunoSEQ multiplex PCR; TCRdb's copy has only in-frame clones and lacks some. The sample lists approximately 150,000 clones, about 87% occurring once. Study outcomes and limitations: Clusters of TCRs from the first cohort tended to co-occur in the roughly 120 validation repertoires (as a later analysis found).

Details on this clone: Its antigen remains unknown.

The sequencing input was PBMCs. This sequence was found in a man in his late teens or twenties in good health and CMV-seropositive. The V gene is TRBV6-1, the J gene TRBJ1-1; 7 nucleotides match TRBD1. The CDR3 DNA is TGTGCCAGCAGTAAAGGACAGGAGATCCTTGAAGCTTTCTTT. Its translation: CASSKGQEILEAFF.